These T cell receptor beta chains were read from a single sample in a study of blood T cell repertoires in COVID-19. Sequencing used immunoSEQ multiplex PCR; TCRdb keeps in-frame clones, though not all of them. This sample yields fewer than 350,000 clones, of which about 76% are seen a single time; roughly 2.9% belongs to the top ten. The specimen sequenced was peripheral blood. These receptors originate from a woman aged 60-70 years with active or convalescent COVID-19. The conserved cysteine and the conserved F or W are not part of the CDR3 here. Size is stated for part of the rows, as once, few or many counts, or as a class when the clone is expanded.

cdr3_aa: ASSMGARGNDEQF; clone_size: .; v_call: TRBV19; j_call: TRBJ2-1
cdr3_aa: ASSLVSGGITDTQY; clone_size: .; v_call: TRBV7-2; j_call: TRBJ2-3
cdr3_aa: ASSSRTRDTDTQY; clone_size: .; v_call: TRBV9; j_call: TRBJ2-3
cdr3_aa: ASSLSSDGYT; clone_size: once; v_call: TRBV11-2; j_call: TRBJ1-2
cdr3_aa: ASRWRAGELF; clone_size: few; v_call: TRBV6-5; j_call: TRBJ2-2
cdr3_aa: ASSQDGPRETQY; clone_size: .; v_call: TRBV3-1/TRBV3-2; j_call: TRBJ2-5
cdr3_aa: AISENVGALSGANVLT; clone_size: once; v_call: TRBV10-3; j_call: TRBJ2-6
cdr3_aa: ASSGGVSGGIDTQY; clone_size: .; v_call: TRBV2; j_call: TRBJ2-3
cdr3_aa: ASSFDRERQPQH; clone_size: .; v_call: TRBV5-8; j_call: TRBJ1-5
cdr3_aa: ASAGTVDEKLF; clone_size: .; v_call: TRBV28; j_call: TRBJ1-4
cdr3_aa: ASSFGQGAGGNYGYT; clone_size: .; v_call: TRBV27; j_call: TRBJ1-2
cdr3_aa: ASSLYGTSGADTQY; clone_size: .; v_call: TRBV5-1; j_call: TRBJ2-3
cdr3_aa: ASRTGVYYGYT; clone_size: .; v_call: TRBV6-5; j_call: TRBJ1-2
cdr3_aa: ASSYSGLANTGELF; clone_size: .; v_call: TRBV6-2/TRBV6-3; j_call: TRBJ2-2